This TCR beta chain was identified in a study of T cells in Graves' hyperthyroidism and ophthalmopathy (dated by TCRdb to the late 2010s). Some background on the complete study: Peripheral blood samples were taken at initial diagnosis, before any treatment was given. A discovery cohort of about a hundred patients, roughly 45 with Graves' ophthalmopathy and 55 to 60 with stable Graves' hyperthyroidism, was used to find distinguishing TCR V-J signatures. Prospective prediction of ophthalmopathy was tested in an independent validation cohort of fewer than 20 hyperthyroidism patients and 15 to 17 patients who later progressed to ophthalmopathy. For training and testing, the 100 or so patients in the discovery cohort were randomly divided in a 7:3 ratio. In addition, the study compared T-cell repertoires in thyroid tissue and in blood from about 6 Graves' hyperthyroidism patients. Once sampling was done, hyperthyroidism patients were given methimazole at a starting dose of 30 mg daily, whereas ophthalmopathy patients were given high-dose intravenous methylprednisolone. The paper reports TCR Vbeta CDR3 sequencing of 140 or so peripheral blood samples: around 41 ophthalmopathy, 75 to 80 hyperthyroidism and approximately 17 progressor patients.

Stable Graves' hyperthyroidism was defined as the absence of progression to ophthalmopathy over 18 months of follow-up. Hyperthyroidism patients were newly diagnosed, with disease duration under 2 months, and aged 18 to 65 years. Patients with uncontrolled infections, other autoimmune diseases, pregnancy or lactation were excluded. Diagnoses were based on clinical symptoms, serum thyroxine and TRAb, thyroid ultrasound and orbital computed tomography. PBMCs were isolated from about 9 ml of fresh peripheral blood by Ficoll-Paque density gradient centrifugation. Trizol reagent was used to extract total RNA, and RNA quality was then checked on an Agilent 2100 Bioanalyzer. The TCR beta CDR3 regions were amplified from RNA transcripts. The TCR CDR3 was subjected to a first round of RT-PCR using the HTBI primer set and the Qiagen OneStep RT-PCR kit. A second multiplex PCR round built the libraries, followed by size selection and purification. The libraries were sequenced on an Illumina HiSeq2000 using paired-end 100 bp reads. The study's processing was this. SOAPnuke was used to process the raw data, with reads discarded if the reads contained adapters or uncalled bases, had a mean Phred below 15, or lacked an exact constant-primer or identifier match. COPE v1.2.5 was used to merge high-quality paired reads, and clonotypes were defined as unique nucleotide sequences. MiTCR v1.1 was used to align clonotypes to the IMGT TRBV, TRBD and TRBJ reference segments. The analysis included only V-J combinations with a frequency above 0.0001, which together covered more than 98% of the repertoires. The TCS score was defined as F50 (clonal expansion) divided by E x V (chaos), with BLOSUM62-based TCRdist calculated between CDR3 peptides within each V-J. Welch's t-statistics and random forest reduced around 510 V-J features to fewer than 15, which were used in a naive Bayes classifier (R e1071). Using fastp at Q25 and MiXCR, TCRdb reprocessed the public reads and kept productive beta chains. Duplicate CDR3 protein sequences are folded into a single record with the most common DNA and genes. The V and J calls shown here were made by TCRdb, not taken from the authors' results. The sample table contains approximately 700,000 distinct CDR3 sequences; only one count was recorded for over 15% of them. Around 7.7% of the sample is in the top ten clones.

Study-wide findings and limitations: No statistical method was used to fix the sample size in advance, and group allocation was not hidden from the investigators. Most expanded thyroid clonotypes (frequency above 0.001) were also detected in blood, suggesting blood repertoires may reflect thyroid immune responses. In validation, the model predicted progression to ophthalmopathy a median of 6.5 months before onset, with over 55% sensitivity and just under 75% specificity. In cross-validation, a model built on a 13 V-J signature told ophthalmopathy apart from stable hyperthyroidism with less than 90% sensitivity and about 81% specificity, and in testing the same model reached 80%/75%.

The germline V and J ends show losses of 6 bases and 6 bases respectively, and no gene match explains 7 bases of the junction. Looking up the germline V gene yields CDR1 MDHEN and CDR2 SYDVKM. The CDR3 spans 14 residues, from the cysteine through the phenylalanine. Only the CDR3 part of the read is kept: 42 bases, read in frame from the first base. This clonotype has a count of ten or more. Its binding antigen is unknown. It has no much larger one-base neighbor in the sample; base qualities were not kept. What was sequenced was blood. The TCR was taken from a man in his late teens or twenties with Graves' hyperthyroidism. This receptor chain uses TRBV28 and TRBJ1-1; TRBD1 agrees with 10 junctional bases. Here the CDR3 is given as CASRAWTGGAEAFF. The sequenced DNA is TGTGCCAGCAGAGCCTGGACAGGGGGAGCTGAAGCTTTCTTT.